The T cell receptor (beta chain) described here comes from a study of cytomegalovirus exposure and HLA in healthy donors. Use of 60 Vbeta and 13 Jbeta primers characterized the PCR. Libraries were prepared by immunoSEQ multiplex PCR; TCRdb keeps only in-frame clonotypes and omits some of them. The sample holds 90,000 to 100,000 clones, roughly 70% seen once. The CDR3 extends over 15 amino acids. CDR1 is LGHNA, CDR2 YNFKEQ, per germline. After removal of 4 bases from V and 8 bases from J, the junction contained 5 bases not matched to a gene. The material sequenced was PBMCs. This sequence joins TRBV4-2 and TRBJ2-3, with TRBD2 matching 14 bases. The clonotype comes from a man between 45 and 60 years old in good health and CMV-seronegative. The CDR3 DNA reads TGTGCCAGCAGCCGATCCGGGACTAGCGGGGGTACGCAGTATTTT. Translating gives CASSRSGTSGGTQYF.